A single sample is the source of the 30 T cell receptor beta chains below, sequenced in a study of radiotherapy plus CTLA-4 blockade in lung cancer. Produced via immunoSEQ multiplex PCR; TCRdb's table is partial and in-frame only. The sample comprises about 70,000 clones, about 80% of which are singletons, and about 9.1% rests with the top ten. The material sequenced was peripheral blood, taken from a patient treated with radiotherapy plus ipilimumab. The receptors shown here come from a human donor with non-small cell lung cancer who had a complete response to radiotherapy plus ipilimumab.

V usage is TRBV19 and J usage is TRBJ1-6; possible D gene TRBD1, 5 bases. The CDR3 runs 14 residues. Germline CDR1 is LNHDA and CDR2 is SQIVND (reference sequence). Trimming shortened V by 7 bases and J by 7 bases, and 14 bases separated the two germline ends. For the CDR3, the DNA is TGTGCCAGTAAAGGAGACAGCTTAAATTCACCCCTCCACTTT. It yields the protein CASKGDSLNSPLHF.

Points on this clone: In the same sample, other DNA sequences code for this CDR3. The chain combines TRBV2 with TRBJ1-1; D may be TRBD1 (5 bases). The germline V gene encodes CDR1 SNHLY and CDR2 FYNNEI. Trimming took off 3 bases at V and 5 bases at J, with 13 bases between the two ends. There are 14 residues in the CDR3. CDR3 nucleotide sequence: TGTGCCAGCAGTGACGTACAGGCACGGACTGAAGCTTTCTTT. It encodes CASSDVQARTEAFF.

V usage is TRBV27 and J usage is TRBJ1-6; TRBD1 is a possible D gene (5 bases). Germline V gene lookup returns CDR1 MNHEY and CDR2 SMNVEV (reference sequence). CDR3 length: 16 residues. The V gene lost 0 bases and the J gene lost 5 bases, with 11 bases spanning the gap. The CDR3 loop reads CASSLSQGDDNSPLHF. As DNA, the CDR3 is TGTGCCAGCAGTTTATCGCAGGGTGACGATAATTCACCCCTCCACTTT.

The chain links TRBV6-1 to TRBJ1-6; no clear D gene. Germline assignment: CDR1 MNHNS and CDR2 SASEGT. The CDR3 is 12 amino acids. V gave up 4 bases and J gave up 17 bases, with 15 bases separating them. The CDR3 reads CASSALDGSFHF. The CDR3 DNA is TGTGCCAGCAGTGCCCTGGACGGATCTTTCCACTTT.

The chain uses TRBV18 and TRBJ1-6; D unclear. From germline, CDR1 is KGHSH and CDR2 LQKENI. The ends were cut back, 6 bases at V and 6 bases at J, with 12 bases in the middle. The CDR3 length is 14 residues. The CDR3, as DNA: TGTGCCAGCTCTCCGGAGAGCCGTAATTCACCCCTCCACTTT. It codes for CASSPESRNSPLHF. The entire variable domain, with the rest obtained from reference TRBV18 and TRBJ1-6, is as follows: NAGVMQNPRHLVRRRGQEARLRCSPMKGHSHVYWYRQLPEEGLKFMVYLQKENIIDESGMPKERFSAEFPKEGPSILRIQQVVRGDSAAYFCASSPESRNSPLHFGNGTRLTVT.

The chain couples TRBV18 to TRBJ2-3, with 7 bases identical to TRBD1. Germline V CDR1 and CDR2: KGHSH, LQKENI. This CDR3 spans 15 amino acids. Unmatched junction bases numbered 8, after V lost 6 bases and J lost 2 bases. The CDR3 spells CASSLDRVNTDTQYF. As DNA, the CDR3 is TGTGCCAGCTCCCTAGACAGGGTCAACACAGATACGCAGTATTTT.

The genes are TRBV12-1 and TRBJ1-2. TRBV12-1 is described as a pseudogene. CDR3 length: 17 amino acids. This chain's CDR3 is CASSFESAQKNNYGYTF. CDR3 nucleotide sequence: TGTGCCAGCAGCTTTGAGTCAGCCCAGAAAAATAACTATGGCTACACCTTC.

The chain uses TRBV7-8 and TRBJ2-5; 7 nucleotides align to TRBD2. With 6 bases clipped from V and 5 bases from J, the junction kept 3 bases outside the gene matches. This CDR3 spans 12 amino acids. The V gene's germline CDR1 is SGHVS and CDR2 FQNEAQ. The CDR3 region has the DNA TGTGCCAGCAGGACCGGGGGGGAGACCCAGTACTTC. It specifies CASRTGGETQYF.

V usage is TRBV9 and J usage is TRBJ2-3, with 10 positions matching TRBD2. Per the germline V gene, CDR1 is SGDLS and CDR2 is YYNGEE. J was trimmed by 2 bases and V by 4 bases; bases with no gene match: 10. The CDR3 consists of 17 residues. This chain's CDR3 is CASSPTSSGSATDTQYF. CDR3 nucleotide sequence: TGTGCCAGCAGCCCAACTTCTAGCGGGAGTGCCACAGATACGCAGTATTTT.

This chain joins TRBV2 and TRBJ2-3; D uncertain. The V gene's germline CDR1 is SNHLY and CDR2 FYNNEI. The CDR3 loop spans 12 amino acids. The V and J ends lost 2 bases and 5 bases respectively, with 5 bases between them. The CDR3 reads CASSETRDTQYF. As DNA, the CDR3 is TGTGCCAGCAGTGAAACGAGAGATACGCAGTATTTT.

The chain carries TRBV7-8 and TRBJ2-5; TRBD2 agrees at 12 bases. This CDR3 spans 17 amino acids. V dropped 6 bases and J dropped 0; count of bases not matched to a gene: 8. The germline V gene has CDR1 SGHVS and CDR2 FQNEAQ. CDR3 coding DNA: TGTGCCAGCAGGGTAACGACTAGCGGGGGAAACCAAGAGACCCAGTACTTC. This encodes CASRVTTSGGNQETQYF.

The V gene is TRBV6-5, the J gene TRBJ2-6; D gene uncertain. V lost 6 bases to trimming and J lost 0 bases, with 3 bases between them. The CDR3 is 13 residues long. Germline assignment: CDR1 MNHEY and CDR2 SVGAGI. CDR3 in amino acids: CASRDSGANVLTF. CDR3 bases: TGTGCCAGCAGGGACTCTGGGGCCAACGTCCTGACTTTC.

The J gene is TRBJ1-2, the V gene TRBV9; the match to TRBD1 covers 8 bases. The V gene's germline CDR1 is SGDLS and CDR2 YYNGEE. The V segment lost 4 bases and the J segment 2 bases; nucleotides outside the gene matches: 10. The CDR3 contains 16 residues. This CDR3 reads CASSPQTGAGNYGYTF. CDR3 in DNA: TGTGCCAGCAGCCCGCAGACAGGGGCCGGCAACTATGGCTACACCTTC.

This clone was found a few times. For the CDR3, the DNA is TGCGCCAGCAGCCTCGAAAGGTCAGATGGAAACACCATATATTTT. Encoded protein: CASSLERSDGNTIYF. The genes are TRBV5-1 and TRBJ1-3; D unclear. The ends were cut back, 4 bases at V and 3 bases at J, with 14 bases in the middle. The CDR3 consists of 15 residues. Per germline, CDR1 SGHRS and CDR2 YFSETQ.

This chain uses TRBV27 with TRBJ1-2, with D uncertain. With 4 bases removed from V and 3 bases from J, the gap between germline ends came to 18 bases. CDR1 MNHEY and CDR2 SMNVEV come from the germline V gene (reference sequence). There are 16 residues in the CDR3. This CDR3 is CASSSTPDGLDYGYTF. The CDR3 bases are TGTGCCAGCAGTTCTACCCCTGATGGGTTAGACTATGGCTACACCTTC.

The DNA for the CDR3 is TGTGCCAGCAGCTGGGGACAGCCAAGCTCTGGGGCCAACGTCCTGACTTTC. It specifies CASSWGQPSSGANVLTF. This chain connects TRBV5-4 to TRBJ2-6, with 7 bases that match TRBD1. Germline assignment: CDR1 SGHNT and CDR2 YYREEE (reference sequence). Trimming took 3 bases from V and 0 from J; bases not matched to a gene: 6. The CDR3 runs 17 residues.

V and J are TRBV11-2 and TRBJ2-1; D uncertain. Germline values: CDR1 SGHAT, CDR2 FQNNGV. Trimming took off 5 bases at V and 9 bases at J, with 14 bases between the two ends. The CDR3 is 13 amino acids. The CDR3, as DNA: TGTGCCAGCAGCCTACTTAGGGTCTCTGAGCAGTTCTTC. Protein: CASSLLRVSEQFF.

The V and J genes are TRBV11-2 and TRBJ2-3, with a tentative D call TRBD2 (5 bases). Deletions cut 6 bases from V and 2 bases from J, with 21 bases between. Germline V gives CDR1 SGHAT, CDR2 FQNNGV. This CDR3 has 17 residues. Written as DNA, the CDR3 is TGTGCCAGCAGACTAACGGGATCGAGGTGGGCCACAGATACGCAGTATTTT. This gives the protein CASRLTGSRWATDTQYF.

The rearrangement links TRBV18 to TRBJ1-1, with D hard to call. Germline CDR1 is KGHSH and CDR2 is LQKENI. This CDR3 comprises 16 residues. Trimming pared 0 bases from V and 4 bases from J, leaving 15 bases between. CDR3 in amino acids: CASSPPSNRAVTEAFF. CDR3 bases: TGTGCCAGCTCACCACCCTCGAATCGGGCGGTCACTGAAGCTTTCTTT.

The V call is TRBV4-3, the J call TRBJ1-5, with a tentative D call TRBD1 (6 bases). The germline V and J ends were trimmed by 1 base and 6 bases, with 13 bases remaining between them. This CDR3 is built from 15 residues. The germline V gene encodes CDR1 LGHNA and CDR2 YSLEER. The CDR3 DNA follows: TGCGCCAGCAGCCAAGCCTGGCAGGGGCCTCAGCCCCAGCATTTT. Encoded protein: CASSQAWQGPQPQHF.

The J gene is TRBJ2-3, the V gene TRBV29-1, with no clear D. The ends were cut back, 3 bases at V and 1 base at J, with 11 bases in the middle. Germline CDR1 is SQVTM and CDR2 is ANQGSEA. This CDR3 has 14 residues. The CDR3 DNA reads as TGCAGCGTTGACAGCCCTCAGGGCACAGATACGCAGTATTTT. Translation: CSVDSPQGTDTQYF.

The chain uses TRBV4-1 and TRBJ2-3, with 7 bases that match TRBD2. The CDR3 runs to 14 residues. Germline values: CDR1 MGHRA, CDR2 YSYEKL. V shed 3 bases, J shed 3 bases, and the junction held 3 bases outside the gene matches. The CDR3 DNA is TGCGCCAGCAGCCAGGGGGGGAGGACAGATACGCAGTATTTT. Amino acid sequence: CASSQGGRTDTQYF.

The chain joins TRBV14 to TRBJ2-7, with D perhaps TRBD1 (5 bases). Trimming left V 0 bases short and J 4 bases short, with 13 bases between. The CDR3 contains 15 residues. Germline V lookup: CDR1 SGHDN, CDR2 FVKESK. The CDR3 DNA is TGTGCCAGCAGCCAAGATCCAGGACATTCATACGAGCAGTACGTC. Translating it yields CASSQDPGHSYEQYV.

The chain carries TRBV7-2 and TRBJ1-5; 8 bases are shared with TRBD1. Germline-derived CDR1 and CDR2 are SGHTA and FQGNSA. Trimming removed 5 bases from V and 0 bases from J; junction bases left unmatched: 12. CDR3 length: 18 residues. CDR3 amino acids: CASSPRDRMKDSNQPQHF. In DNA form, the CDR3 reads TGTGCCAGCAGCCCCCGGGACAGGATGAAAGATAGCAATCAGCCCCAGCATTTT.

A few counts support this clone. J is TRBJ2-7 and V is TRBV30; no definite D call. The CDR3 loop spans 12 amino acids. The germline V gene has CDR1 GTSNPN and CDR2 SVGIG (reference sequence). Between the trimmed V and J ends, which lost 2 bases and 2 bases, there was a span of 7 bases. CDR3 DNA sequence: TGTGCCTGGAGTAGACACCCCTACGAGCAGTACGTC. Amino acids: CAWSRHPYEQYV.

Here the CDR3 DNA reads TGCAGCGTTAGCCGGGACAGGGGGTCCAATGAGCAGTTCTTC. Translating gives CSVSRDRGSNEQFF. This chain joins TRBV29-1 and TRBJ2-1, with 11 bases fitting TRBD1. V was pared by 5 bases and J by 6 bases, with 6 bases of the junction left unmatched. Germline CDR1 is SQVTM and CDR2 is ANQGSEA. CDR3 length equals 14 residues.

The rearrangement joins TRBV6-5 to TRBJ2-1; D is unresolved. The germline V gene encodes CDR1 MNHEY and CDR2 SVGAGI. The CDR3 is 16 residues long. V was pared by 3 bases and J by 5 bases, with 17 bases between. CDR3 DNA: TGTGCCAGCAGTTATAGGGTCGAAGGTAGGGACAATGAGCAGTTCTTC. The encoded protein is CASSYRVEGRDNEQFF.

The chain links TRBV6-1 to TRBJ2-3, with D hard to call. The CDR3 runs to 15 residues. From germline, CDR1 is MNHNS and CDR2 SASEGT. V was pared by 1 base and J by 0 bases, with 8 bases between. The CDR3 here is CASSEGYRSTDTQYF. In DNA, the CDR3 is TGTGCCAGCAGTGAAGGTTATAGGAGCACAGATACGCAGTATTTT.

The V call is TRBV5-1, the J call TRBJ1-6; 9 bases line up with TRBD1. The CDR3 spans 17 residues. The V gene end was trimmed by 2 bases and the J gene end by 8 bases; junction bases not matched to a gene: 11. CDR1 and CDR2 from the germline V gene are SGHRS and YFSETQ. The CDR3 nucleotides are TGCGCCAGCAGCTTCGGGGACAGGGATTTTTTGGATTCACCCCTCCACTTT. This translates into CASSFGDRDFLDSPLHF.

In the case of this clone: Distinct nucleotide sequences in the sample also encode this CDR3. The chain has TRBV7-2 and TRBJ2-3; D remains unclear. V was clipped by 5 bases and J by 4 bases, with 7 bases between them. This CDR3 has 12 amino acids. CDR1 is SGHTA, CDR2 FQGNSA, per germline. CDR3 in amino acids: CASSPRADTQYF. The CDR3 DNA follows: TGTGCCAGCAGCCCCCGGGCAGATACGCAGTATTTT. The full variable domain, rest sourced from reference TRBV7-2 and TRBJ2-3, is GAGVSQSPSNKVTEKGKDVELRCDPISGHTALYWYRQSLGQGLEFLIYFQGNSAPDKSGLPSDRFSAERTGGSVSTLTIQRTQQEDSAVYLCASSPRADTQYFGPGTRLTVL.